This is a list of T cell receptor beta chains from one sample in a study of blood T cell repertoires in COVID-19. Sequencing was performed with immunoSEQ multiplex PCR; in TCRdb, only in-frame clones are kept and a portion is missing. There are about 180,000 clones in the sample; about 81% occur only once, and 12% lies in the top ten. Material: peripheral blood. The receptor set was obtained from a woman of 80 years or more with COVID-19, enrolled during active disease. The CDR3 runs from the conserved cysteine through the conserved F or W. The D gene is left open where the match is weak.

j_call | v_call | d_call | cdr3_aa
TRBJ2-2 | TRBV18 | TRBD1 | CASSPGTDWTTNTGELFF
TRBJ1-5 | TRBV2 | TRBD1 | CASSEMGTGSQPQHF
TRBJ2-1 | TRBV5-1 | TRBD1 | CASSLAYGDRYNEQFF
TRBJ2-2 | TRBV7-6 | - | CASSLPGGLSGELFF
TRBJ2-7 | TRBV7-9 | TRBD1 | CASSGTGFYEQYF
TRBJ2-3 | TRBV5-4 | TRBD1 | CASSLRGYRGPRDTQYF
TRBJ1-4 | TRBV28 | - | CASSFDRLATNEKLFF
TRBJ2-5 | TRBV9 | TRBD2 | CASSVEAGGGTQYF
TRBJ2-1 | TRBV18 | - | CASSPETGYNEQFF
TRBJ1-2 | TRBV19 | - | CASSIPSITNYGYTF
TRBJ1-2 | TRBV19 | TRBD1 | CASEKRGRGTGVWGYTF
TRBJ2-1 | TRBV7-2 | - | CASSPDRLLYNEQFF
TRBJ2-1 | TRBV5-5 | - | CASSSPGGSYNEQFF
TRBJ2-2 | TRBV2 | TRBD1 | CASGGQGAMNGGELFF
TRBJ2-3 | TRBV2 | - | CASSEQGRTDTQYF
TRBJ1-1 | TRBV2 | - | CASSEARTNTEAFF
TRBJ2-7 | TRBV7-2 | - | CASSLAGINEQYF
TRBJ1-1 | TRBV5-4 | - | CASSKIQGGDTEAFF
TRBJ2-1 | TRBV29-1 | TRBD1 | CSVEGQASSYNEQFF
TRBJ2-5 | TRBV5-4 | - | CASSLAGFGQETQYF
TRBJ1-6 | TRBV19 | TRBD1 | CASSNRDSNNSPLHF
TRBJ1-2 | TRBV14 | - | CASSPSLGANYGYTF
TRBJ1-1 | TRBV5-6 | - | CASSLGAGAEAFF
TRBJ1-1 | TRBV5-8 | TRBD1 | CASSLDRGRTEAFF
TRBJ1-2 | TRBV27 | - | CASSLTGFGYGYTF
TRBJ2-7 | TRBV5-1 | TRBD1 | CASSLDRGLYEQYF
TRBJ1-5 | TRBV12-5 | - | CASGLAIASTAGDNQPQHF
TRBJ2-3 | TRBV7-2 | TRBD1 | CASSLKLGTGGDTQYF
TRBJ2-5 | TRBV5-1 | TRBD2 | CASSRGERDSTQYF
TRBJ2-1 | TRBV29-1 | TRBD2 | CSGTSGVHNEQFF
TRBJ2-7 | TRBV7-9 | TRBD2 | CASSFLAGDYEQYF
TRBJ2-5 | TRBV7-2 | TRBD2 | CASSPWGASGKETQYF
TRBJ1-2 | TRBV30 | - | CAWSVGLHGYTF
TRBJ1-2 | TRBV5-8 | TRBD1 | CASSPMDRDGYTF
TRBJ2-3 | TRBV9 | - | CASSVAAGAVDTQYF
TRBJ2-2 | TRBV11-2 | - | CASPKGGLFGELFF
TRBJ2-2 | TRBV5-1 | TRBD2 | CASKTSGGPGELFF
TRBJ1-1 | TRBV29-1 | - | CSVEDWGGEGSRNTEAFF
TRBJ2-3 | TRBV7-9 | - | CASAQGSTDTQYF
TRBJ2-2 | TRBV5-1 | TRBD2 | CASSFGGSDTGELFF
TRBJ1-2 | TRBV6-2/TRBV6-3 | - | CASSYLGGSYGYTF
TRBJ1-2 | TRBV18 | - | CASSPSGDGYTF
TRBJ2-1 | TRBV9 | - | CASSVGRNNEQFF
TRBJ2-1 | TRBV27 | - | CASTGDHNEQFF
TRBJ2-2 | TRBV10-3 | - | CAISAAVNTGELFF
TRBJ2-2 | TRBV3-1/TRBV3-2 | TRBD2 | CASSQDAPRGLAGGFTGELFF
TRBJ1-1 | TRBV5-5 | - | CASRSTGKIVNTEAFF
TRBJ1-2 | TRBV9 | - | CASSLTAGTANYGYTF
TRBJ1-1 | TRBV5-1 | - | CASSPFTEAFF
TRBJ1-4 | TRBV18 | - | CASSTSNSGEKLFF
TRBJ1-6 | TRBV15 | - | CATSRNQGNSPLHF
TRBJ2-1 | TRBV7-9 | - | CASSLWQLSNEQFF
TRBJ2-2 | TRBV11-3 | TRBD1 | CASSTGQGGELFF